The rows below give T cell receptor beta chains drawn from one sample of a study of cytomegalovirus exposure and HLA in healthy donors. Produced via immunoSEQ multiplex PCR; TCRdb's table is partial and in-frame only. The sample has hundreds of thousands of clones; around nine tenths are singletons. The specimen was PBMCs. These receptors all come from a young woman in good health and CMV-seropositive. CDR3s include the opening cysteine and the closing phenylalanine or tryptophan. The D gene is left open where the match is weak. Size is omitted from some rows. Given values are once, few, many or a class for expanded clones.

clone_size	v_call	j_call	d_call	cdr3_aa	cdr3_nt
-	TRBV7-8	TRBJ2-7	-	CASSLRTDSSYEQYF	TGTGCCAGCAGCTTAAGGACTGATAGCTCCTACGAGCAGTACTTC
-	TRBV23-1	TRBJ2-3	TRBD2	CASSQWASGIASTDTQYF	TGCGCCAGCAGTCAATGGGCTAGCGGGATCGCTTCCACAGATACGCAGTATTTT
few	TRBV25-1	TRBJ1-2	-	CASSEYSETQGVRGYTF	TGTGCCAGCAGTGAATATTCCGAGACTCAGGGTGTTCGAGGCTACACCTTC
-	TRBV14	TRBJ2-7	-	CASSQRGRGAKQYF	TGTGCCAGCAGCCAAAGGGGCAGGGGGGCGAAGCAGTACTTC
-	TRBV18	TRBJ1-2	-	CASSPVVRDGSYGYTF	TGTGCCAGCTCACCAGTGGTCCGGGACGGGAGCTATGGCTACACCTTC
-	TRBV11-1	TRBJ1-2	TRBD1	CASRDRDRVGYGYTF	TGTGCCAGCAGAGACCGGGACAGGGTTGGCTATGGCTACACCTTC
-	TRBV5-8	TRBJ1-1	-	CASSSDRTEAFF	TGTGCCAGCAGCTCCGATCGGACTGAAGCTTTCTTT
-	TRBV29-1	TRBJ1-2	TRBD1	CSVQTGLDYGYTF	TGCAGCGTTCAGACAGGGCTCGACTATGGCTACACCTTC
-	TRBV18	TRBJ2-1	TRBD2	CASSPLAPGLAGYNEQFF	TGTGCCAGCTCACCACTGGCCCCCGGACTAGCGGGGTACAATGAGCAGTTCTTC
once	TRBV5-8	TRBJ1-5	-	CASSLGPSRRAQHF	TGTGCCAGCAGCTTGGGTCCCAGCCGGAGAGCCCAGCATTTT
-	TRBV9	TRBJ2-7	TRBD2	CASDKNLGGGLNYEQYF	TGTGCCAGCGATAAAAACTTGGGGGGGGGACTAAACTACGAGCAGTACTTC
-	TRBV19	TRBJ1-2	-	CASSVTGTLNYGYTF	TGTGCCAGTAGTGTTACCGGGACACTTAACTATGGCTACACCTTC
-	TRBV11-2	TRBJ1-1	-	CASSLVGHGLHTEAFF	TGTGCCAGCAGCTTAGTGGGGCATGGGCTCCACACTGAAGCTTTCTTT
-	TRBV9	TRBJ1-3	-	CASSVLSSGNTIYF	TGTGCCAGCAGCGTATTATCCTCTGGAAACACCATATATTTT
-	TRBV5-5	TRBJ2-7	TRBD2	CASTPWTSGYEQYF	TGTGCCAGCACTCCATGGACTAGCGGCTACGAGCAGTACTTC
-	TRBV6-5	TRBJ2-1	-	CASRRPGSYNEQFF	TGTGCCAGCAGACGACCGGGCTCCTACAATGAGCAGTTCTTC
-	TRBV19	TRBJ1-1	-	CASSPDSLEWDTEAFF	TGTGCCAGTAGTCCTGACTCCTTGGAATGGGACACTGAAGCTTTCTTT
once	TRBV28	TRBJ1-2	TRBD1	CASSYQGGYYGYTF	TGTGCCAGCAGTTACCAGGGGGGATACTATGGCTACACCTTC
-	TRBV4-1	TRBJ2-1	TRBD2	CASSQWRESSYNEQFF	TGCGCCAGCAGCCAATGGCGGGAGAGCTCCTACAATGAGCAGTTCTTC
-	TRBV6-5	TRBJ2-7	TRBD2	CASSYGGSTYEQYF	TGTGCCAGCAGTTATGGCGGGAGTACCTACGAGCAGTACTTC
-	TRBV6-1	TRBJ1-1	TRBD1	CASQTGDIEAFF	TGTGCCAGTCAGACAGGGGATATTGAAGCTTTCTTT
-	TRBV5-4	TRBJ2-1	TRBD2	CASSPSGSSYNEQFF	TGTGCCAGCAGCCCTAGCGGAAGCTCCTACAATGAGCAGTTCTTC
-	TRBV19	TRBJ2-3	-	CASSEAETDTQYF	TGTGCCTCTAGCGAAGCGGAAACAGATACGCAGTATTTT
-	TRBV5-4	TRBJ2-2	-	CASSLYGRGTGELFF	TGTGCCAGCAGCTTGTACGGGCGGGGAACCGGGGAGCTGTTTTTT
-	TRBV29-1	TRBJ2-2	-	CSVGAANTGELFF	TGCAGCGTTGGGGCAGCGAACACCGGGGAGCTGTTTTTT
-	TRBV5-1	TRBJ2-7	TRBD1	CASSFLPTGDQFYEQYF	TGCGCCAGCAGCTTCTTACCCACAGGGGACCAATTCTACGAGCAGTACTTC
-	TRBV28	TRBJ1-5	TRBD1	CASSLGQGAYQPQHF	TGTGCCAGCAGCCTTGGACAGGGGGCGTATCAGCCCCAGCATTTT
-	TRBV4-2	TRBJ2-1	TRBD2	CASSKGQTSGVFWGFF	TGTGCCAGCAGCAAAGGCCAAACTAGCGGGGTATTCTGGGGGTTCTTC
-	TRBV27	TRBJ2-6	-	CASMGYQGTGANVLTF	TGTGCCAGCATGGGCTATCAGGGGACTGGGGCCAACGTCCTGACTTTC
-	TRBV15	TRBJ1-1	-	CATSRDRRNTEAFF	TGTGCCACCAGCAGAGACCGCAGAAACACTGAAGCTTTCTTT
once	TRBV6-5	TRBJ2-1	-	CASRGLGSVYNEQFF	TGTGCCAGCAGGGGACTCGGGAGTGTATACAATGAGCAGTTCTTC
-	TRBV5-4	TRBJ2-7	-	CASSLGAGFDEQYF	TGTGCCAGCAGCTTGGGGGCGGGGTTCGACGAGCAGTACTTC
once	TRBV4-1	TRBJ1-1	-	CASSQESPGPEAFF	TGCGCCAGCAGCCAAGAGTCACCCGGTCCTGAAGCTTTCTTT
-	TRBV4-1	TRBJ1-1	TRBD1	CASSQDRTGEAEAFF	TGCGCCAGCAGCCAAGATAGGACAGGAGAAGCTGAAGCTTTCTTT
-	TRBV5-5	TRBJ2-7	-	CASSLIPWQGTSYEQYF	TGTGCCAGCAGCTTGATACCCTGGCAGGGAACCTCCTACGAGCAGTACTTC
once	TRBV7-2	TRBJ1-5	TRBD1	CASSLVGTGGRQPQHF	TGTGCCAGCAGCCTAGTGGGGACAGGGGGACGTCAGCCCCAGCATTTT
once	TRBV10-3	TRBJ2-2	TRBD2	CALVGREGPGELFF	TGTGCTTTGGTGGGGCGGGAGGGCCCCGGGGAGCTGTTTTTT
-	TRBV5-1	TRBJ2-1	-	CASSLGANSLNNEQFF	TGCGCCAGCAGCTTGGGTGCTAACAGCCTTAACAATGAGCAGTTCTTC
-	TRBV27	TRBJ1-5	TRBD1	CASSRNRGPLSNQPQHF	TGTGCCAGCAGTCGTAACAGGGGACCCCTTAGCAATCAGCCCCAGCATTTT
-	TRBV5-6	TRBJ2-1	TRBD2	CASSTSASGRAEQFF	TGTGCCAGCAGCACTTCCGCTAGCGGGAGAGCTGAGCAGTTCTTC
-	TRBV7-9	TRBJ1-2	TRBD1	CASSLALTPGQGPYGYTF	TGTGCCAGCAGCTTAGCTCTTACTCCGGGACAGGGTCCGTATGGCTACACCTTC
-	TRBV27	TRBJ2-1	-	CASSRPGRVLSYNEQFF	TGTGCCAGCAGCCGCCCCGGGCGGGTATTATCCTACAATGAGCAGTTCTTC
-	TRBV18	TRBJ1-1	TRBD1	CASSAATGVNTEAFF	TGTGCCAGCTCAGCGGCGACAGGGGTGAACACTGAAGCTTTCTTT
-	TRBV4-1	TRBJ2-7	TRBD2	CASSRTSASYEQYF	TGCGCCAGCAGCCGGACTAGCGCCTCCTACGAGCAGTACTTC
-	TRBV7-7	TRBJ2-1	-	CASSRADGTGNEQFF	TGTGCTAGCAGCCGAGCGGACGGGACTGGCAATGAGCAGTTCTTC